The rows below give T cell receptor beta chains drawn from one sample of a study of T-cell reconstitution after alpha-beta-depleted transplantation in children. TCRdb reprocessed the PCR reads with MiXCR, giving one entry per CDR3 protein. In the table there are some 350,000 distinct CDR3 sequences, roughly 17% of which are singletons. Material: PBMCs, mostly from graft donor cells, obtained 360 days after TCRalphabeta/CD19-depleted stem cell transplant. The receptors come from a male patient between 2 and 15 years old who had a stem cell transplant for acute lymphoblastic leukemia, so the T cells may come from the graft donor. Both conserved end residues are part of each CDR3. The D gene is left open where the match is weak. Clone size is not always given. Where it is, it says once, few, many or a class for expanded clones.

D | size | J | V | DNA | CDR3
TRBD2 | few | TRBJ2-1 | TRBV20-1 | TGCAGTGCTAGAGATAAGGCTAGCGGGGGGTACAATGAGCAGTTCTTC | CSARDKASGGYNEQFF
TRBD1 | . | TRBJ2-1 | TRBV29-1 | TGCAGCGTTACCGGACAGGGTAGCTACAATGAGCAGTTCTTC | CSVTGQGSYNEQFF
. | . | TRBJ1-4 | TRBV28 | TGTGCCAGCAGTCTCCGGTGGGGACTTAATGAAAAACTGTTTTTT | CASSLRWGLNEKLFF
. | . | TRBJ2-7 | TRBV20-1 | TGCAGTGCTAGTTCTCGGCGGGGTTCCTACGAGCAGTACTTC | CSASSRRGSYEQYF
TRBD2 | few | TRBJ2-1 | TRBV6-2/TRBV6-3 | TGTGCCAGCAAGACTAGCGGATACTCCTACAATGAGCAGTTCTTC | CASKTSGYSYNEQFF
TRBD1 | . | TRBJ2-1 | TRBV7-3 | TGTGCCAGCAGCTTAACTCGACAGGGCAATGAGCAGTTCTTC | CASSLTRQGNEQFF
TRBD1 | . | TRBJ2-7 | TRBV20-1 | TGCAGTGCTGGTCGACAGGGGGCCTACGAGCAGTACTTC | CSAGRQGAYEQYF
. | . | TRBJ2-7 | TRBV11-2 | TGTGCCAGCAGCTTAATCGGCCAGGATTCCTACGAGCAGTACTTC | CASSLIGQDSYEQYF
TRBD1 | . | TRBJ2-7 | TRBV4-1 | TGCGCCAGCAGCCACCCGGGACAGGACTACGAGCAGTACTTC | CASSHPGQDYEQYF
TRBD1 | . | TRBJ2-5 | TRBV5-1 | TGCGCCAGCAGCCGCAAAGAAGGGGGCGCGGAACAAGAGACCCAGTACTTC | CASSRKEGGAEQETQYF
. | few | TRBJ2-7 | TRBV4-3 | TGCGCCAGCAGCCAAGAGAGTAGCGCTTCCTACGAGCAGTACTTC | CASSQESSASYEQYF
. | . | TRBJ2-2 | TRBV5-5 | TGTGCCAGCAGCTTGTATTTGACAGTTATCGAGGACGGGGAGCTGTTTTTT | CASSLYLTVIEDGELFF
. | . | TRBJ2-7 | TRBV3-1 | TGTGCCAGCAGCCTCGGTCCCCTCGAGCAGTACTTC | CASSLGPLEQYF
TRBD2 | few | TRBJ2-7 | TRBV3-1 | TGTGCCAGCAGTTCCAGGGGACTAGCGGGAGGCTACGAGCAGTACTTC | CASSSRGLAGGYEQYF
. | . | TRBJ2-3 | TRBV12-3/TRBV12-4 | TGTGCCAGCAGCCGCGGGACTGGGGTGAGGGATACGCAGTATTTT | CASSRGTGVRDTQYF
TRBD2 | few | TRBJ2-1 | TRBV20-1 | TGCAGTGCTAGGGAGGGACTAGACGCCTACAATGAGCAGTTCTTC | CSAREGLDAYNEQFF
. | . | TRBJ2-1 | TRBV24-1 | TGTGCCACCAGTGACCGCGTGGGTTACAATGAGCAGTTCTTC | CATSDRVGYNEQFF
TRBD2 | . | TRBJ2-1 | TRBV11-2 | TGTGCCAGCAGCTTAGGGGCTAGCGGGAGGTCCTACAATGAGCAGTTCTTC | CASSLGASGRSYNEQFF
TRBD2 | few | TRBJ2-1 | TRBV20-1 | TGCAGTGCTAGAGATCTCGTAATAGCGGGAGATGAGCAGTTCTTC | CSARDLVIAGDEQFF
. | few | TRBJ2-7 | TRBV5-6 | TGTGCCAGCAGCCAAACCCCAGGGTCCTCCTACGAGCAGTACTTC | CASSQTPGSSYEQYF
. | few | TRBJ2-3 | TRBV6-1 | TGTGCCAGCAGGGAACGGGTTTCTAGCACAGATACGCAGTATTTT | CASRERVSSTDTQYF
TRBD1 | . | TRBJ2-5 | TRBV7-8 | TGTGCCAGCAGCTTTACAGGGGTTGGGCAAGAGACCCAGTACTTC | CASSFTGVGQETQYF
TRBD2 | few | TRBJ2-4 | TRBV20-1 | TGCAGTGCTAGGCACCCGACTAGCCTAAACATTCAGTACTTC | CSARHPTSLNIQYF
TRBD1 | . | TRBJ1-6 | TRBV12-3/TRBV12-4 | TGTGCCAGCAGGCCGGGACAGATAAATTCACCCCTCCACTTT | CASRPGQINSPLHF
TRBD2 | . | TRBJ2-6 | TRBV12-3/TRBV12-4 | TGTGCCAGCAGTTTAAGAGAGCCCAGATACTACAGCGGGGGTACTGGGGCCAACGTCCTGACTTTC | CASSLREPRYYSGGTGANVLTF
. | . | TRBJ2-1 | TRBV4-3 | TGCGCCAGCAGCCAATTGGCGGGATGGGGGGCCAATGAGCAGTTCTTC | CASSQLAGWGANEQFF
. | . | TRBJ2-7 | TRBV6-5 | TGTGCCAGCAGCCATGGACCAACCTACGAGCAGTACTTC | CASSHGPTYEQYF
TRBD1 | . | TRBJ1-5 | TRBV4-1 | TGCGCCAGCAGCGCCCTGACAGGGGGCCATCAGCCCCAGCATTTT | CASSALTGGHQPQHF
TRBD1 | many | TRBJ2-2 | TRBV5-1 | TGCGCCAGCAGCGAATCCACAGGGGGCCCCGGGGAGCTGTTTTTT | CASSESTGGPGELFF
. | few | TRBJ2-7 | TRBV21-1 | TGTGCCAGCAGCAACAATGGCAGGGCATACGAGCAGTACTTC | CASSNNGRAYEQYF
TRBD2 | . | TRBJ2-1 | TRBV5-1 | TGCGCCAGCAGCTTAAGACTAGCGGTGTCCTACAATGAGCAGTTCTTC | CASSLRLAVSYNEQFF
TRBD2 | . | TRBJ2-1 | TRBV4-1 | TGCGCCAGCAGCCAACGGCCGCTACTAGCGGACAATGAGCAGTTCTTC | CASSQRPLLADNEQFF
. | . | TRBJ2-2 | TRBV6-1 | TGTGCCAGCATTCCTGGACGCCCGAACACCGGGGAGCTGTTTTTT | CASIPGRPNTGELFF
. | . | TRBJ1-1 | TRBV20-1 | TGCAGTGCTAGAGTCCCAGGGGCGAACACTGAAGCTTTCTTT | CSARVPGANTEAFF
TRBD1 | few | TRBJ2-7 | TRBV7-2 | TGTGCCAGCAGCCATGGGACAGGGAGTCGGTACGAGCAGTACTTC | CASSHGTGSRYEQYF
. | . | TRBJ2-3 | TRBV14 | TGTGCCAGCAGCCAAGATCGGGGGACCAGCACAGATACGCAGTATTTT | CASSQDRGTSTDTQYF
. | . | TRBJ2-1 | TRBV29-1 | TGCAGCGTGAGCCCGGTGGGCCGGGACAATGAGCAGTTCTTC | CSVSPVGRDNEQFF
. | . | TRBJ2-7 | TRBV12-3/TRBV12-4 | TGTGCCAGCAGTTTCGACCTGATACGCAGTGGGTCCTACGAGCAGTACTTC | CASSFDLIRSGSYEQYF
. | . | TRBJ2-1 | TRBV28 | TGTGCCAGCAGTTTGACGGAGTCTTACAATGAGCAGTTCTTC | CASSLTESYNEQFF
. | . | TRBJ2-4 | TRBV20-1 | TGCAGTGCTACGAAAACAGGGAGGATGGACATTCAGTACTTC | CSATKTGRMDIQYF
TRBD1 | many | TRBJ1-1 | TRBV29-1 | TGCAGCGCCACACAGGGGCTGAACACTGAAGCTTTCTTT | CSATQGLNTEAFF